The T cell receptor (beta chain) under discussion was sequenced for a study of glioma-infiltrating T cells after dendritic cell vaccination. Time point denoted: after dendritic cell vaccination, including at tumor progression/relapse. TCRdb's table, derived via immunoSEQ multiplex PCR, lists solely in-frame clones and lacks some. The repertoire holds 70,000 to 95,000 clones, with over 75% as singletons. The receptor's source is a human donor with glioblastoma. Sequencing was performed on blood, taken after dendritic cell vaccination.

The CDR3 nucleotides are TGTGCCAGCAGTGAATTGGGCTCTTACGAGCAGTACTTC. It is translated as CASSELGSYEQYF. The chain uses TRBV25-1 and TRBJ2-7; D remains ambiguous. CDR3 length equals 13 residues. Germline V gives CDR1 MGHDK, CDR2 SYGVNS. V was pared by 1 base and J by 4 bases, with 8 bases between.